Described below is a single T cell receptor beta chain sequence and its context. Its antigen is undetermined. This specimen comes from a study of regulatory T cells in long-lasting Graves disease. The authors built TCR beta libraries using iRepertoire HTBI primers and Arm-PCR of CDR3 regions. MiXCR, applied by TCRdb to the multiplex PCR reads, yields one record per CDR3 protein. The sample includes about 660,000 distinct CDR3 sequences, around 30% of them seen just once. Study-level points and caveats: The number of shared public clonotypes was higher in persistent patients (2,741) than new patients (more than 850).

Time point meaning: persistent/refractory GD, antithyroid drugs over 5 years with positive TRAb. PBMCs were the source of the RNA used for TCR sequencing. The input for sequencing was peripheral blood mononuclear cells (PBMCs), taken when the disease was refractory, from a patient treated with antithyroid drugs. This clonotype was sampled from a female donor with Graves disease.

For the CDR3, the DNA is TGCGCCAGCAGCTTGGAGCGGAGCCAGAGAGACGAGCAGTACTTC. This codes for CASSLERSQRDEQYF. The chain links TRBV5-1 to TRBJ2-7; D perhaps matches TRBD2 (5 bases). Trimming left V 0 bases short and J 5 bases short, with 15 bases between. This CDR3 region has 15 residues. Germline V lookup: CDR1 SGHRS, CDR2 YFSETQ.